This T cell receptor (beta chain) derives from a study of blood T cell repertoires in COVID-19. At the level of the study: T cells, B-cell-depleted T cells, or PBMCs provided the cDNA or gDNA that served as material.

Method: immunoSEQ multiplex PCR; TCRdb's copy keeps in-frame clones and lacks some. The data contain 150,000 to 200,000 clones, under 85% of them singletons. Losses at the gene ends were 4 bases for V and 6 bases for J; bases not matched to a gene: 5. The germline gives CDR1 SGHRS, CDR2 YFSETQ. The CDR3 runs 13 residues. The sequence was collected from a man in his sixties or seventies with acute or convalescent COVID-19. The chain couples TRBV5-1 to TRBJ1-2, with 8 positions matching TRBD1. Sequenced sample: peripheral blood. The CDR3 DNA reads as TGCGCCAGCAGCACCGGACAGGGTAATGGCTACACCTTC. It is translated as CASSTGQGNGYTF.